The rows below give T cell receptor beta chains drawn from one sample of a study of technical replicates of blood from a few donors. The repertoire was sequenced with immunoSEQ multiplex PCR; TCRdb's copy has only in-frame clones and lacks some. The sample has just over 75,000 clones; about 92% are singletons. The specimen was T cells isolated from PBMCs. All receptors derive from a human donor in good health. The CDR3 runs from the conserved cysteine through the conserved F or W. A D gene is named only where the DNA matches it firmly. Not all rows give a size; the values are once, few, many and, for expanded clones, a class.

cdr3_aa,cdr3_nt,v_call,clone_size,d_call,j_call
CASSIARGLADGQYF,TGTGCCAGTAGTATAGCCAGGGGACTAGCGGACGGACAGTACTTC,TRBV19,.,TRBD2,TRBJ2-5
CASSLEGQGADTQYF,TGTGCCAGCAGCTTGGAGGGACAGGGGGCAGATACGCAGTATTTT,TRBV5-8,.,TRBD1,TRBJ2-3
CASSLTTGFTEAFF,TGTGCCAGCAGCTTAACGACAGGGTTCACTGAAGCTTTCTTT,TRBV7-3,.,TRBD1,TRBJ1-1
CASTYQGFREGRTGYTF,TGTGCCAGTACCTATCAGGGTTTTAGGGAGGGTCGGACTGGCTACACCTTC,TRBV19,.,.,TRBJ1-2
CASSLGAWEVGEQYF,TGTGCCAGCAGCTTAGGGGCCTGGGAGGTCGGCGAGCAGTACTTC,TRBV11-1,.,.,TRBJ2-7
CAWSGLGIRDEAFF,TGTGCCTGGAGTGGTTTAGGCATCAGGGATGAAGCTTTCTTT,TRBV30,.,.,TRBJ1-1
CASSGWTSGRNEQFF,TGTGCCAGCAGCGGATGGACTAGCGGGAGGAATGAGCAGTTCTTC,TRBV9,once,TRBD2,TRBJ2-1
CASSVGGLALFNEQFF,TGTGCCAGCAGCGTAGGTGGACTAGCCCTTTTTAATGAGCAGTTCTTC,TRBV9,.,TRBD2,TRBJ2-1
CASSVNPQGVNTEAFF,TGTGCCAGCAGCGTTAATCCTCAGGGGGTCAACACTGAAGCTTTCTTT,TRBV9,.,TRBD1,TRBJ1-1
CSVPHRVVETQYF,TGCAGCGTTCCCCACAGGGTAGTAGAGACCCAGTACTTC,TRBV29-1,.,.,TRBJ2-5
CASGRKTTRIEQYF,TGTGCCAGCGGTAGGAAAACGACTAGGATTGAGCAGTACTTC,TRBV2,.,.,TRBJ2-7
CASSVGQGDEQYF,TGTGCCAGTAGTGTGGGACAGGGTGACGAGCAGTACTTC,TRBV19,.,TRBD1,TRBJ2-7
CASSSGTEGADTQYF,TGTGCCAGCAGTTCCGGGACTGAGGGGGCGGATACGCAGTATTTT,TRBV6-5,.,.,TRBJ2-3
CASSQVGQNTEAFF,TGCGCCAGCAGCCAAGTTGGGCAGAACACTGAAGCTTTCTTT,TRBV4-1,.,.,TRBJ1-1
CASSLDPGGSYEQYF,TGTGCCAGCAGCTTGGACCCAGGGGGCTCCTACGAGCAGTACTTC,TRBV5-4,.,TRBD1,TRBJ2-7
CASSRGRSSYNEQFF,TGTGCCAGCAGTCGAGGTAGGAGCTCCTACAATGAGCAGTTCTTC,TRBV27,.,.,TRBJ2-1
CASSPGTGTYNEQFF,TGTGCCAGCAGCCCCGGGACAGGGACATACAATGAGCAGTTCTTC,TRBV5-8,.,TRBD1,TRBJ2-1
CASSVTVVATGELFF,TGCGCCAGCAGCGTGACAGTTGTGGCCACCGGGGAGCTGTTTTTT,TRBV5-1,once,.,TRBJ2-2
CATRSGTGGAYEQYF,TGTGCCACCCGGTCAGGGACAGGGGGGGCCTACGAGCAGTACTTC,TRBV10-3,.,TRBD1,TRBJ2-7
CASSRDLNTGELFF,TGTGCCAGCAGCAGGGATCTGAACACCGGGGAGCTGTTTTTT,TRBV27,once,.,TRBJ2-2
CASSNSGTGFEQYF,TGTGCCAGTAGTAACTCCGGGACAGGGTTCGAGCAGTACTTC,TRBV19,.,TRBD1,TRBJ2-7
CSASHYETQYF,TGCAGTGCTAGTCACTATGAGACCCAGTACTTC,TRBV20-1,.,.,TRBJ2-5
CASSEQGDLTDTQYF,TGCGCCAGCAGCGAACAGGGAGACCTCACAGATACGCAGTATTTT,TRBV5-1,once,.,TRBJ2-3
CASSQDQRIANEQFF,TGCGCCAGCAGCCAAGATCAACGGATAGCCAATGAGCAGTTCTTC,TRBV4-1,.,.,TRBJ2-1
CASSYRAEFWYEQYF,TGCGCCAGCAGCTACAGGGCGGAATTCTGGTACGAGCAGTACTTC,TRBV5-1,.,.,TRBJ2-7
CASSPFSEAFF,TGTGCCAGCAGCCCTTTTTCTGAAGCTTTCTTT,TRBV11-2,.,.,TRBJ1-1
CASSFPGAHGYTF,TGTGCCAGCAGCTTTCCAGGGGCCCATGGCTACACCTTC,TRBV11-2,.,.,TRBJ1-2
CASSLAGSAYEQYF,TGTGCCAGCAGCTTGGCAGGGTCCGCCTACGAGCAGTACTTC,TRBV5-8,.,.,TRBJ2-7